This T cell receptor beta chain is from a study of OX40 agonist ivuxolimab in advanced cancers. Study information: Prior anti-PD-1, anti-PD-L1 or anti-CTLA-4 therapy did not bar entry, and roughly 40% had some. General observations from the study: Blood T cells, both CD4+ and CD8+, expanded clonally by week 6 at 0.1 to 3.0 mg/kg.

TCRdb's copy holds only in-frame clones and misses some; the assay was immunoSEQ multiplex PCR. The table lists tens of thousands of clones, around 89% of them singletons. Germline CDR1 and CDR2: SEHNR and FQNEAQ (reference sequence). Trimming cost V 1 base and J 10 bases, with 8 bases left between them. CDR3 length: 12 amino acids. This clone was detected only once. Its target is unknown. The V call is TRBV7-9, the J call TRBJ2-1; weak D call: TRBD1 (5 bases). Sequenced here: CD4+ or CD8+ T cells sorted from blood, sampled in a trial of the OX40 agonist ivuxolimab. This receptor was obtained from an adult with an advanced solid tumor such as melanoma, head and neck, liver or kidney cancer. The chain's CDR3 is CASSLVGEEQFF. The CDR3 DNA is TGTGCCAGCAGCTTAGTAGGGGAAGAGCAGTTCTTC.